These 28 T cell receptor beta chains share one sample of origin, sequenced in a study of technical replicates of blood from a few donors. Profiled with immunoSEQ multiplex PCR; TCRdb holds only in-frame clones, not every one. The sample contains roughly 15,000 clones, approximately 86% of which appear only once. Sequenced material: PBMCs. The receptor source for this set is a human donor in good health.

The genes are TRBV30 and TRBJ2-1; 7 nucleotides agree with TRBD2. After removal of 3 bases from V and 0 bases from J, the junction contained 5 bases not matched to a gene. This CDR3 has 15 residues. Looked up from germline, CDR1 is GTSNPN and CDR2 is SVGIG (reference sequence). CDR3 DNA sequence: TGTGCCTGGAGGTGGGTAGCGGGCTCCTACAATGAGCAGTTCTTC. It yields the protein CAWRWVAGSYNEQFF.

V and J are TRBV6-1 and TRBJ2-7; maybe TRBD2 (6 bases). The V end was cut by 3 bases, the J end by 2 bases, with 14 bases between. The length of the CDR3 is 15 residues. Looked up from germline, CDR1 is MNHNS and CDR2 is SASEGT. The CDR3 DNA is TGTGCCAGCAGTGAGGAGGCGGGACTGACCTACGAGCAGTACTTC. This gives the protein CASSEEAGLTYEQYF.

The chain uses TRBV14 and TRBJ2-5; TRBD2 matches 7 bases. This CDR3 is 14 amino acids long. Germline V CDR1 and CDR2: SGHDN, FVKESK. The V gene end was trimmed by 8 bases and the J gene end by 7 bases; junction bases not matched to a gene: 13. The CDR3 DNA reads TGTGCCAGCGGAGGAGGCGGGAGCCCGTGGACCCAGTACTTC. It yields the protein CASGGGGSPWTQYF.

The chain employs TRBV29-1 and TRBJ2-1; 7 nucleotides align to TRBD2. V lost 1 base, J lost 8 bases, and 5 bases stayed unmatched. CDR1 and CDR2 from the germline V gene are SQVTM and ANQGSEA. The CDR3 loop spans 13 amino acids. The CDR3: CSVEVGLVDEQFF. CDR3 nucleotide sequence: TGCAGCGTTGAAGTTGGACTAGTCGATGAGCAGTTCTTC.

This chain links TRBV4-2 with TRBJ2-5, with TRBD2 matching 9 bases. Germline V lookup: CDR1 LGHNA, CDR2 YNFKEQ. Unmatched junction bases numbered 15, after V lost 1 base and J lost 3 bases. The CDR3 is 19 amino acids. CDR3 bases: TGTGCCAGCAGCCAAGCAGGATCTTCAGCGGGAGGTAGGGAAGAGACCCAGTACTTC. Residues: CASSQAGSSAGGREETQYF.

In this sample, this clone turned up once. The rearrangement links TRBV15 to TRBJ2-3; D may be TRBD2 (6 bases). This CDR3 is built from 14 residues. The V gene's germline CDR1 is LNHNV and CDR2 YYDKDF (reference sequence). The V gene lost 0 bases and the J gene lost 4 bases, with 8 bases spanning the gap. The CDR3 DNA reads as TGTGCCACCAGCAGAGATCGGGACTCAGATACGCAGTATTTT. Protein sequence: CATSRDRDSDTQYF.

The chain has TRBV29-1 and TRBJ2-7; 9 bases are shared with TRBD1. The germline gives CDR1 SQVTM, CDR2 ANQGSEA. The V segment lost 6 bases and the J segment 3 bases; nucleotides outside the gene matches: 3. This CDR3 is built from 12 residues. The CDR3 coding sequence is TGCAGCGTGAGACAGGGGGACTACGAGCAGTACTTC. This codes for CSVRQGDYEQYF.

V usage is TRBV18 and J usage is TRBJ1-1; D is uncertain. V was trimmed by 1 base and J by 8 bases, leaving 8 bases between them. The CDR3 runs to 12 residues. Germline V gene sequence: CDR1 KGHSH, CDR2 LQKENI. CDR3 loop: CASSPRASEAFF. In nucleotides, the CDR3 is TGTGCCAGCTCACCACGGGCCTCAGAAGCTTTCTTT.

The V gene is TRBV27, the J gene TRBJ2-1; 9 bases map to TRBD1. J gave up 9 bases and V 8 bases, and 14 bases lay outside the gene matches. The CDR3 sequence is 15 residues long. CDR1 and CDR2 from the germline V gene are MNHEY and SMNVEV (reference sequence). The CDR3 DNA reads TGTGCCAGCGCCTCCGGGACAGGGCCCCCCGGTGAGCAGTTCTTC. It codes for CASASGTGPPGEQFF.

V usage is TRBV20-1 and J usage is TRBJ1-1; D possibly corresponds to TRBD1 (6 bases). The CDR3 is made up of 11 amino acids. Germline-derived CDR1 and CDR2 are DFQATT and SNEGSKA (reference sequence). V gave up 5 bases and J gave up 7 bases, with 11 bases separating them. The CDR3 sequence is CSAPRTDEAFF. In DNA, the CDR3 is TGCAGTGCTCCACGGACAGATGAAGCTTTCTTT.

The V call is TRBV19, the J call TRBJ1-1; TRBD1 matches at 9 bases. Germline lookup yields CDR1 LNHDA and CDR2 SQIVND (reference sequence). The CDR3 has 13 amino acids. Unmatched junction bases numbered 2, after V lost 3 bases and J lost 6 bases. This CDR3 is CASSIDRGSEAFF. The CDR3 nucleotides are TGTGCCAGTAGTATCGACAGGGGGTCTGAAGCTTTCTTT.

The rearrangement links TRBV7-2 to TRBJ2-3, with 12 bases matching TRBD2. CDR3 length equals 17 residues. Trimming at V came to 5 bases and at J to 3 bases, leaving 9 bases not matched to a gene. The germline gives CDR1 SGHTA, CDR2 FQGNSA. The CDR3 loop is CASSNRLAGDRTDTQYF. In DNA form, the CDR3 reads TGTGCCAGCAGCAACCGACTAGCGGGAGATAGGACAGATACGCAGTATTTT.

CDR3 DNA: TGTGCCAGCAACCCTAGCGGGAGTTCAGGCAGGGAGCTGTTTTTT. Translated: CASNPSGSSGRELFF. This sequence joins TRBV28 and TRBJ2-2; 10 nucleotides match TRBD2. The V and J ends lost 7 bases and 9 bases, in that order; junction bases with no gene match: 11. CDR1 and CDR2 (germline): MDHEN, SYDVKM. This CDR3 has 15 residues.

The rearrangement joins TRBV6-1 to TRBJ1-5; D remains unclear. CDR1 and CDR2 from the germline V gene are MNHNS and SASEGT. Between the trimmed V and J ends, which lost 3 bases and 9 bases, there was a span of 12 bases. The CDR3 consists of 13 residues. As DNA, the CDR3 is TGTGCCAGCAGTGAGCGCGTCCTTGGGCCCCAGCATTTT. Residues: CASSERVLGPQHF.

The genes are TRBV7-9 and TRBJ2-5; perhaps TRBD2 as D (6 bases). V was clipped by 1 base and J by 3 bases, with 9 bases between them. Germline CDR1 SEHNR, CDR2 FQNEAQ (reference sequence). The CDR3 has 14 residues. CDR3: CASSLVGGKETQYF. As DNA, the CDR3 is TGTGCCAGCAGCTTAGTAGGAGGGAAAGAGACCCAGTACTTC.

V and J are TRBV11-2 and TRBJ2-6; no clear D. The V end was cut by 1 base, the J end by 0 bases, with 7 bases between. This CDR3 has 16 residues. Germline values: CDR1 SGHAT, CDR2 FQNNGV. The CDR3 protein is CASSLVQLSGANVLTF. The CDR3 coding sequence is TGTGCCAGCAGCTTAGTACAGCTCTCTGGGGCCAACGTCCTGACTTTC.

The V gene is TRBV18, the J gene TRBJ1-3; perhaps TRBD1 as D (5 bases). This CDR3 comprises 14 residues. Germline V CDR1 and CDR2: KGHSH, LQKENI. V was trimmed by 3 bases and J by 3 bases, leaving 9 bases between them. CDR3 in DNA: TGTGCCAGCTCACCCAACAGGATTGGAAACACCATATATTTT. Translating it yields CASSPNRIGNTIYF.

The V call is TRBV12-5, the J call TRBJ2-6; D may be TRBD2 (6 bases). There are 14 residues in the CDR3. V was shortened by 5 bases and J by 4 bases, with 9 bases between the two germline ends. CDR1 LGHNT and CDR2 FRNRAP come from the germline V gene. Here the CDR3 reads CASGGGAGANVLTF. The DNA for the CDR3 is TGTGCTAGTGGTGGAGGGGCCGGGGCCAACGTCCTGACTTTC.

This chain's CDR3 is CASRRLAGVEQYF. The DNA for the CDR3 is TGTGCCAGCAGACGACTAGCGGGAGTCGAGCAGTACTTC. The rearrangement uses TRBV6-5 and TRBJ2-7; TRBD2 matches at 12 bases. The CDR3 consists of 13 residues. J was trimmed by 6 bases and V by 6 bases; bases with no gene match: 3. Germline CDR1 and CDR2: MNHEY and SVGAGI.

The V and J genes are TRBV6-5 and TRBJ2-3, with 9 nucleotides matching TRBD1. From germline, CDR1 is MNHEY and CDR2 SVGAGI. V trimming: 6 bases; J trimming: 4 bases; junction bases outside the gene matches: 5. The CDR3 consists of 14 residues. CDR3 protein: CASRPGTGSDTQYF. As DNA, the CDR3 is TGTGCCAGCAGGCCGGGGACAGGGTCAGATACGCAGTATTTT.

This clone has just one count. The chain couples TRBV6-5 to TRBJ2-2, with TRBD1 matching 11 bases. The V and J ends lost 4 bases and 6 bases, in that order; junction bases with no gene match: 1. Germline V gene data show CDR1 as MNHEY and CDR2 as SVGAGI. The CDR3 is 14 residues long. DNA of the CDR3: TGTGCCAGCAGTTGGGACAGGGGGTCCGGGGAGCTGTTTTTT. This codes for CASSWDRGSGELFF.

The gene calls are TRBV4-1 and TRBJ2-7, with TRBD2 matching over 13 bases. Germline V gene data show CDR1 as MGHRA and CDR2 as YSYEKL. The ends lost 4 bases at V and 7 bases at J; junction bases unmatched: 7. The CDR3 totals 15 residues. The CDR3 protein is CASSLEGLAGLEQYF. In DNA form, the CDR3 reads TGCGCCAGCAGCCTAGAGGGACTAGCGGGGTTGGAGCAGTACTTC.

V and J are TRBV9 and TRBJ2-5; D is ambiguous. V was clipped by 0 bases and J by 1 base, with 7 bases between them. CDR3 length equals 14 residues. Germline lookup yields CDR1 SGDLS and CDR2 YYNGEE. CDR3 residues: CASSVGTSQETQYF. For the CDR3, the DNA is TGTGCCAGCAGCGTAGGAACTTCCCAAGAGACCCAGTACTTC.

The chain uses TRBV27 and TRBJ2-1, with 7 bases aligning to TRBD2. The germline V gene encodes CDR1 MNHEY and CDR2 SMNVEV (reference sequence). The CDR3 sequence is 17 residues long. V gave up 6 bases and J gave up 7 bases; unmatched junction bases: 18. CDR3 loop: CASSPRFVGGPENEQFF. The CDR3 DNA is TGTGCCAGCAGCCCACGTTTCGTGGGAGGGCCGGAAAATGAGCAGTTCTTC.

The genes are TRBV2 and TRBJ2-6, with 11 bases fitting TRBD1. The CDR3 contains 17 residues. The V gene end was trimmed by 10 bases and the J gene end by 0 bases; junction bases not matched to a gene: 8. Germline V gene lookup returns CDR1 SNHLY and CDR2 FYNNEI. The CDR3 region is CATYLGQGVSGANVLTF. The CDR3 region has the DNA TGTGCCACTTACCTGGGACAGGGGGTCTCTGGGGCCAACGTCCTGACTTTC.

This chain uses TRBV4-2 with TRBJ2-5; 7 nucleotides align to TRBD2. Per germline, CDR1 LGHNA and CDR2 YNFKEQ. The J segment lost 9 bases and the V segment lost 0 bases, leaving 10 bases of the junction unmatched. The CDR3 covers 15 residues. The CDR3 DNA sequence: TGTGCCAGCAGCCAAGATTTCCGGACTAGAGCTTCCCAGTACTTC. Encoded protein: CASSQDFRTRASQYF.

The chain employs TRBV28 and TRBJ2-2; 13 bases are shared with TRBD2. Germline lookup yields CDR1 MDHEN and CDR2 SYDVKM. The CDR3 has 17 amino acids. The trim removed 5 bases at V and 2 bases at J, leaving 5 bases unmatched. The CDR3 bases are TGTGCCAGCAGTATCGGACTAGCGGGAGCAAACACCGGGGAGCTGTTTTTT. Translation gives CASSIGLAGANTGELFF.

This chain uses TRBV2 with TRBJ2-7; 10 bases map to TRBD1. Germline CDR1 reads SNHLY; CDR2 reads FYNNEI. CDR3 length equals 14 residues. The trim removed 6 bases at V and 6 bases at J, leaving 8 bases unmatched. The CDR3 here is CASRTGTGAAEQYF. The DNA for the CDR3 is TGTGCCAGCAGGACCGGGACAGGGGCCGCCGAGCAGTACTTC. Full variable domain (rest looked up from reference TRBV2 and TRBJ2-7): EPEVTQTPSHQVTQMGQEVILRCVPISNHLYFYWYRQILGQKVEFLVSFYNNEISEKSEIFDDQFSVERPDGSNFTLKIRSTKLEDSAMYFCASRTGTGAAEQYFGPGTRLTVT.